A selection of T cell receptor beta chains follows, all from one sample in a study of blood T cell repertoires in COVID-19. Generated by immunoSEQ multiplex PCR, the TCRdb table keeps only in-frame clones and is missing some. The sample contains approximately 120,000 clones, over 70% of which appear only once. Input material: peripheral blood. All receptors derive from a human donor in a cohort sampled during active or convalescent COVID-19. Both conserved end residues are part of each CDR3. Each record gives: CDR3 protein, J gene, V gene.

CDR3: CASSYGAGVLSEAFF
J: TRBJ1-1
V: TRBV6-2/TRBV6-3

CDR3: CASSRGPSSNQPQHF
J: TRBJ1-5
V: TRBV7-2

CDR3: CSVVSSGGETQYF
J: TRBJ2-5
V: TRBV29-1

CDR3: CASSPDRGGGNEKLFF
J: TRBJ1-4
V: TRBV7-2

CDR3: CASSFKETGGAFF
J: TRBJ1-1
V: TRBV7-2

CDR3: CASTQGGPPDTQYF
J: TRBJ2-3
V: TRBV11-2

CDR3: CASSIGQGMGIEQFF
J: TRBJ2-1
V: TRBV13

CDR3: CASRYTGGHQETQYF
J: TRBJ2-5
V: TRBV2

CDR3: CASSLAGATDTQYF
J: TRBJ2-3
V: TRBV7-2

CDR3: CASTSSGGWNEQFF
J: TRBJ2-1
V: TRBV19

CDR3: CAIIMDRGNQPQHF
J: TRBJ1-5
V: TRBV10-3

CDR3: CASSPWDRGYNEQFF
J: TRBJ2-1
V: TRBV7-8

CDR3: CASISGDRQAQYF
J: TRBJ2-3
V: TRBV7-8

CDR3: CASSLTVDGSYEQYF
J: TRBJ2-7
V: TRBV28

CDR3: CASKPGLAGRNEQFF
J: TRBJ2-1
V: TRBV28

CDR3: CASSLRTKTGELFF
J: TRBJ2-2
V: TRBV7-2

CDR3: CASSLTQTGWGTDTQYF
J: TRBJ2-3
V: TRBV7-3

CDR3: CASSLNSGSEQFF
J: TRBJ2-1
V: TRBV5-1

CDR3: CASSPSQLIAGGAYNEQFF
J: TRBJ2-1
V: TRBV18

CDR3: CASSLLSGYGYTF
J: TRBJ1-2
V: TRBV5-1

CDR3: CASSFWGGTEAFF
J: TRBJ1-1
V: TRBV7-9

CDR3: CASSPQTVYYGYTF
J: TRBJ1-2
V: TRBV7-2

CDR3: CASSIATGNTYEQYF
J: TRBJ2-7
V: TRBV19

CDR3: CASSRGGPGGFNEQFF
J: TRBJ2-1
V: TRBV7-7

CDR3: CASSSSRNQPQHF
J: TRBJ1-5
V: TRBV2

CDR3: CASRLGEGLEQFF
J: TRBJ2-1
V: TRBV7-9